One sample yielded the 26 T cell receptor beta chains listed below, sequenced in a study of cytomegalovirus exposure and HLA in healthy donors. The primer mix had 60 Vbeta and 13 Jbeta primers. Clones were read by immunoSEQ multiplex PCR, and TCRdb kept only the in-frame ones, dropping some. The repertoire has 190,000 or so clones, about 85% of them found once; the top ten carry roughly 10%. The sequencing sample was made of PBMCs. The receptors shown here come from a woman aged 45-65 years in good health and CMV-seropositive.

This sequence joins TRBV9 and TRBJ1-1, with 12 bases fitting TRBD1. The CDR3 loop spans 14 amino acids. Germline CDR1 SGDLS, CDR2 YYNGEE. Trimming cost V 0 bases and J 11 bases; bases outside gene matches: 5. The DNA of the CDR3 is TGTGCCAGCAGCGTAGTGGGACAGGGGGCTCGGGCTTTCTTT. Its translation is CASSVVGQGARAFF.

The chain employs TRBV18 and TRBJ1-1; D might be TRBD1 (5 bases). This CDR3 is 15 amino acids long. The germline V and J ends were trimmed by 4 bases and 6 bases, with 18 bases remaining between them. The germline V gene encodes CDR1 KGHSH and CDR2 LQKENI. DNA for the CDR3: TGTGCCAGCTCACTCAGCGGGGCCCCGGGGGCTGAAGCTTTCTTT. Residues: CASSLSGAPGAEAFF.

The V call is TRBV7-9, the J call TRBJ2-5, with D maybe TRBD1 (5 bases). The germline V and J ends were trimmed by 5 bases and 5 bases, with 18 bases remaining between them. The CDR3 covers 15 residues. Germline V CDR1 and CDR2: SEHNR, FQNEAQ (reference sequence). In nucleotides, the CDR3 is TGTGCCAGCAGCCTACGGGTAGACCCAGGGGAGACCCAGTACTTC. Its translation is CASSLRVDPGETQYF.

The CDR3 nucleotides read TGTGCCAGTAGTCCCGGACTAGCGGGGTACAATGAGCAGTTCTTC. Translated, it gives CASSPGLAGYNEQFF. This chain uses TRBV19 with TRBJ2-1, with TRBD2 identical over 12 bases. Germline loops: CDR1 LNHDA, CDR2 SQIVND (reference sequence). CDR3 length: 15 residues. V shed 5 bases, J shed 4 bases, and the junction held 3 bases outside the gene matches.

CDR3 nucleotides: TGTGCCAGCAGCTTGATTGGGACAGATCCAGATACGCAGTATTTT. Translated: CASSLIGTDPDTQYF. This sequence joins TRBV5-4 and TRBJ2-3; 7 bases are a match to TRBD1. Germline CDR1 is SGHNT and CDR2 is YYREEE (reference sequence). With 1 base clipped from V and 4 bases from J, the junction kept 6 bases outside the gene matches. The CDR3 runs to 15 residues.

This clone occurred a few times. The V call is TRBV6-5, the J call TRBJ2-3; TRBD2 agrees at 11 bases. V lost 4 bases, J lost 5 bases, and 8 bases stayed unmatched. The CDR3 extends over 16 amino acids. Germline V gene lookup returns CDR1 MNHEY and CDR2 SVGAGI. Written as DNA, the CDR3 is TGTGCCAGCAGTTCCCCACTAGCGGGGGTTATAGATACGCAGTATTTT. Translation: CASSSPLAGVIDTQYF.

This chain connects TRBV6-1 to TRBJ1-5; D perhaps matches TRBD1 (6 bases). Germline loops: CDR1 MNHNS, CDR2 SASEGT. Trimming took off 3 bases at V and 7 bases at J, with 16 bases between the two ends. This CDR3 spans 15 amino acids. The CDR3 DNA reads TGTGCCAGCAGTGATATGGGGGCGCGTGGACAGCCCCAGCATTTT. Protein sequence: CASSDMGARGQPQHF.

This clone is a singleton in its sample. This same CDR3 is encoded by further DNA sequences in the sample. This chain joins TRBV7-8 and TRBJ1-2; a possible D gene is TRBD1 (5 bases). Germline V lookup: CDR1 SGHVS, CDR2 FQNEAQ. Trimming removed 0 bases at V and 2 bases at J, with 7 bases between. This CDR3 is 14 amino acids long. As DNA, the CDR3 is TGTGCCAGCAGCTTAGCGGGGGGAAACTATGGCTACACCTTC. This codes for CASSLAGGNYGYTF.

The chain combines TRBV18 with TRBJ1-5; possibly TRBD1 for D (6 bases). The V end lost 5 bases, the J end lost 5 bases, and 13 bases lay between the germline ends. Germline values: CDR1 KGHSH, CDR2 LQKENI. This CDR3 has 14 residues. This chain's CDR3 is CASSAGGSHQPQHF. The CDR3 nucleotides are TGTGCCAGCTCAGCTGGGGGCTCCCATCAGCCCCAGCATTTT.

The rearrangement joins TRBV5-6 to TRBJ2-7, with 9 bases aligning to TRBD1. J lost 0 bases, V lost 5 bases, and 6 bases had no gene match. CDR3 length equals 15 residues. CDR1 is SGHDT, CDR2 YYEEEE, per germline. The CDR3 loop reads CASRPGTGSSYEQYF. In nucleotides, the CDR3 is TGTGCCAGCAGACCCGGGACAGGGAGCTCCTACGAGCAGTACTTC.

V usage is TRBV30 and J usage is TRBJ1-1; D is uncertain. Trimming pared 0 bases from V and 0 bases from J, leaving 5 bases between. This CDR3 has 13 residues. Germline lookup yields CDR1 GTSNPN and CDR2 SVGIG (reference sequence). The DNA of the CDR3 is TGTGCCTGGAGTGTGGGAGTGAACACTGAAGCTTTCTTT. Its translation: CAWSVGVNTEAFF.

The J gene is TRBJ2-1, the V gene TRBV7-9; 7 nucleotides match TRBD2. Per the germline V gene, CDR1 is SEHNR and CDR2 is FQNEAQ (reference sequence). The length of the CDR3 is 12 residues. V lost 3 bases and J lost 9; bases outside the gene matches: 2. The CDR3 protein is CASSLGGSEQFF. Written as DNA, the CDR3 is TGTGCCAGCAGCTTGGGGGGGAGTGAGCAGTTCTTC.

The rearrangement uses TRBV5-4 and TRBJ2-3, with D perhaps TRBD1 (6 bases). Trimming took off 5 bases at V and 8 bases at J, with 15 bases between the two ends. The CDR3 contains 13 residues. The germline V gene has CDR1 SGHNT and CDR2 YYREEE (reference sequence). CDR3 loop: CASRETGPGTQYF. The DNA of the CDR3 is TGTGCCAGCAGGGAAACAGGGCCGGGTACGCAGTATTTT.

The chain recombines TRBV2 with TRBJ2-7; 7 positions match TRBD1. This CDR3 has 14 residues. V was pared by 6 bases and J by 2 bases, with 7 bases of the junction left unmatched. Germline CDR1 is SNHLY and CDR2 is FYNNEI. The CDR3 DNA sequence: TGTGCCAGCAGGGACCCGGGACAGACCTACGAGCAGTACTTC. It is translated as CASRDPGQTYEQYF.

J is TRBJ2-4 and V is TRBV28; no clear D gene. V lost 3 bases and J lost 1, with 13 bases in between. The CDR3 sequence is 16 residues long. Germline CDR1 reads MDHEN; CDR2 reads SYDVKM. The DNA of the CDR3 is TGTGCCAGCAGTTTGGAAGGCAGGATCGCCAAAAACATTCAGTACTTC. Protein: CASSLEGRIAKNIQYF. The variable domain in full, completed from reference TRBV28 and TRBJ2-4, reads DVKVTQSSRYLVKRTGEKVFLECVQDMDHENMFWYRQDPGLGLRLIYFSYDVKMKEKGDIPEGYSVSREKKERFSLILESASTNQTSMYLCASSLEGRIAKNIQYFGAGTRLSVL.

The chain uses TRBV7-9 and TRBJ2-5; 9 bases map to TRBD2. The V gene's germline CDR1 is SEHNR and CDR2 FQNEAQ (reference sequence). Unmatched junction bases numbered 3, after V lost 3 bases and J lost 1 base. The CDR3 has 15 residues. The chain's CDR3 is CASSFLAGFQETQYF. CDR3 nucleotides: TGTGCCAGCAGCTTTCTAGCGGGGTTCCAAGAGACCCAGTACTTC. The variable domain in full, completed from reference TRBV7-9 and TRBJ2-5, reads DTGVSQNPRHKITKRGQNVTFRCDPISEHNRLYWYRQTLGQGPEFLTYFQNEAQLEKSRLLSDRFSAERPKGSFSTLEIQRTEQGDSAMYLCASSFLAGFQETQYFGPGTRLLVL.

On this clone itself: An end of the junction differs from the germline gene, which may be a read error. CDR3 DNA sequence: TGTTCCAGCAGCGCCACGGGACAGGGGGCATCGAGGACTGAAGCTTTCTTT. Amino acid sequence: CSSSATGQGASRTEAFF. This rearrangement joins TRBV7-9 to TRBJ1-1; 12 bases align to TRBD1. Per germline, CDR1 SEHNR and CDR2 FQNEAQ (reference sequence). The CDR3 consists of 17 residues.

The J gene is TRBJ2-5, the V gene TRBV11-2; a possible D gene is TRBD1 (6 bases). Germline loops: CDR1 SGHAT, CDR2 FQNNGV. V gave up 1 base and J gave up 5 bases, with 14 bases separating them. The CDR3 is 15 amino acids. The CDR3 spells CASSLGGLAMETQYF. The CDR3 DNA reads TGTGCCAGCAGCTTAGGGGGGCTGGCTATGGAGACCCAGTACTTC.

V usage is TRBV7-2 and J usage is TRBJ1-2, with D unclear. The V and J ends lost 1 base and 8 bases respectively, with 17 bases between them. The length of the CDR3 is 15 residues. Germline CDR1 is SGHTA and CDR2 is FQGNSA. The CDR3 bases are TGTGCCAGCAGCTTAGTTAATTTATGGGCCAGGGGCTACACCTTC. Translating gives CASSLVNLWARGYTF.

This rearrangement joins TRBV27 to TRBJ2-6, with TRBD1 matching over 9 bases. V gave up 2 bases and J gave up 2 bases; unmatched junction bases: 7. Germline values: CDR1 MNHEY, CDR2 SMNVEV (reference sequence). This CDR3 has 18 amino acids. The CDR3 DNA is TGTGCCAGCAGTTTAAGAGGACAGGGGACCCCTGGGGCCAACGTCCTGACTTTC. Translating gives CASSLRGQGTPGANVLTF.

The chain links TRBV5-5 to TRBJ2-2; D is undetermined. CDR3 size: 13 residues. From germline, CDR1 is SGHKS and CDR2 YYEKEE (reference sequence). V lost 1 base to trimming and J lost 5 bases, with 6 bases between them. The DNA of the CDR3 is TGTGCCAGCAGCTTGTGGAGTACCGGGGAGCTGTTTTTT. This codes for CASSLWSTGELFF.

The CDR3 region has the DNA TGTGCCAGCAGCTGGGACTTAAACCGGGAGGAGCAGTACTTC. Translation: CASSWDLNREEQYF. V and J are TRBV7-9 and TRBJ2-7, with D perhaps matching TRBD2 (6 bases). The germline CDR1 and CDR2 sequences are SEHNR and FQNEAQ (reference sequence). The CDR3 is 14 residues long. V dropped 4 bases and J dropped 7 bases, with 17 bases sitting between them.

The chain joins TRBV10-2 to TRBJ2-7; TRBD2 might be the D (6 bases). Per the germline V gene, CDR1 is WSHSY and CDR2 is SAAADI. The CDR3 contains 14 residues. The V and J ends lost 5 bases and 2 bases respectively, with 13 bases between them. CDR3 in DNA: TGCGCCAGCAGTCTTACCGGGGGAGCCTACGAGCAGTACTTC. Translated: CASSLTGGAYEQYF.

The chain uses TRBV5-1 and TRBJ1-1; maybe TRBD1 (5 bases). The CDR3 loop spans 14 amino acids. The V gene's germline CDR1 is SGHRS and CDR2 YFSETQ. Trimming took off 4 bases at V and 1 base at J, with 11 bases between the two ends. In DNA form, the CDR3 reads TGCGCCAGCAGCAACTCAGGGCGGAACACTGAAGCTTTCTTT. It codes for CASSNSGRNTEAFF.

V and J are TRBV6-1 and TRBJ2-1; D gene unclear. Germline CDR1 reads MNHNS; CDR2 reads SASEGT. The CDR3 length is 15 residues. V shed 3 bases and J shed 4 bases, with 13 bases lying between them. The CDR3 region is CASSEGIPFYNEQFF. The DNA of the CDR3 is TGTGCCAGCAGTGAGGGCATCCCATTTTACAATGAGCAGTTCTTC.

A word on this clone: At one boundary the junction diverges from the germline segment, which might be a read error. The rearrangement joins TRBV5-1 to TRBJ2-5, with a tentative D call TRBD1 (6 bases). The CDR3 covers 14 residues. The germline gives CDR1 SGHRS, CDR2 YFSETQ. As DNA, the CDR3 is TGCGCCAGCAGCGGGGGCCGAGTACAAGAGACCCGGTACTTC. Translated, it gives CASSGGRVQETRYF.